The 21 T cell receptor beta chains below all came from one sample that was sequenced in a study of Tregs in tolerant kidney transplant recipients (dated by TCRdb to about 2019). The library was built by means of the immunoSEQ multiplex PCR assay. Here the immuneACCESS table is served through TCRdb, limited to in-frame sequences with V and J called. Missing clones are a known gap in these copies; in checked studies unresolved V genes cover under half, and the rest lacks a known reason. For this sample there are tens of thousands of clones; over 85% appear just once. Jointly, the top ten make up around 1.6% of the sample. Related donors were used in the transplants with nonmyeloablative bone marrow transplantation, and mixed chimerism was transient in the human trials. The input for sequencing was CD4+ T cells from blood (PBMCs), taken 12 months after the transplant. The receptor set was obtained from a human patient who received a combined kidney and bone marrow transplant. Because of the transplant, the T cells may be the graft donor's rather than the patient's own.

V gene TRBV11-2 combines with J gene TRBJ2-1; TRBD2 agrees at 9 bases. The junction had 7 bases not matched to a gene; V was cut back by 2 bases and J by 8 bases. The CDR3 consists of 15 residues. The germline V gene has CDR1 SGHAT and CDR2 FQNNGV. The CDR3 region has the DNA TGTGCCAGCAGCTTACGTGGACTAGCGCGTGATGAGCAGTTCTTC. This translates into CASSLRGLARDEQFF.

V gene TRBV10-2 combines with J gene TRBJ2-7, with unresolved D. V dropped 6 bases and J dropped 3 bases, with 12 bases sitting between them. Per germline, CDR1 WSHSY and CDR2 SAAADI. The CDR3 is 13 residues long. CDR3 residues: CASSIYEVYEQYF. The CDR3 nucleotides are TGCGCCAGCAGCATCTACGAGGTCTACGAGCAGTACTTC.

The CDR3: CASSLWDSDTQYF. The CDR3 DNA is TGTGCCAGCAGCCTGTGGGACAGTGATACGCAGTATTTT. The chain couples TRBV5-6 to TRBJ2-3, with 7 bases matching TRBD1. Per the germline V gene, CDR1 is SGHDT and CDR2 is YYEEEE. V shed 4 bases and J 6 bases; nucleotides not matched to a gene: 5. This CDR3 comprises 13 residues.

This clone was recorded only once. The rearrangement joins TRBV19 to TRBJ1-3; D remains ambiguous. V lost 3 bases and J lost 0, with 15 bases in between. Germline V gene lookup returns CDR1 LNHDA and CDR2 SQIVND (reference sequence). The CDR3 has 17 residues. This chain's CDR3 is CASSMTSQVTSGNTIYF. The CDR3 DNA sequence: TGTGCCAGTAGTATGACATCTCAGGTCACCTCTGGAAACACCATATATTTT.

The chain joins TRBV25-1 to TRBJ2-1, with 8 bases aligning to TRBD2. CDR3 length: 16 amino acids. Losses at the gene ends were 1 base for V and 7 bases for J; bases not matched to a gene: 9. In germline, CDR1 is MGHDK, CDR2 SYGVNS. CDR3 in DNA: TGTGCCAGCAGTGAATGGCGGCGGGAGGTAGGAAATGAGCAGTTCTTC. Amino acid sequence: CASSEWRREVGNEQFF.

The chain is built from TRBV18 and TRBJ2-1, with TRBD1 as a possible D gene (6 bases). In germline, CDR1 is KGHSH, CDR2 LQKENI. The CDR3 loop spans 16 amino acids. V gave up 5 bases and J gave up 1 base, with 15 bases separating them. CDR3 coding DNA: TGTGCCAGCTCATTTCGGTCAGGGGATTCCTACAATGAGCAGTTCTTC. It translates to CASSFRSGDSYNEQFF.

The genes are TRBV19 and TRBJ1-6, with 8 nucleotides matching TRBD1. With V trimmed by 9 bases and J by 6 bases, 7 bases remained unmatched. In germline, CDR1 is LNHDA, CDR2 SQIVND (reference sequence). The CDR3 contains 14 residues. CDR3 DNA sequence: TGTGCCAGCGAAACCAGGGGGCCTAATTCACCCCTCCACTTT. This sequence encodes CASETRGPNSPLHF.

J is TRBJ2-3 and V is TRBV6-4, with 11 positions matching TRBD2. Germline lookup yields CDR1 MRHNA and CDR2 SNTAGT. V was pared by 6 bases and J by 4 bases, with 9 bases of the junction left unmatched. The CDR3 extends over 16 amino acids. Here the CDR3 reads CASSARLAGQPDTQYF. For the CDR3, the DNA is TGTGCCAGCAGCGCCCGACTAGCGGGGCAGCCAGATACGCAGTATTTT.

The chain links TRBV5-4 to TRBJ2-5, with a possible D match to TRBD2 (7 bases). The CDR3 has 13 residues. Per germline, CDR1 SGHNT and CDR2 YYREEE (reference sequence). Trimming took off 5 bases at V and 4 bases at J, with 12 bases between the two ends. Written as DNA, the CDR3 is TGTGCCAGCAGAGGGGGGGTGGCAGAGACCCAGTACTTC. It codes for CASRGGVAETQYF. The whole variable domain, filled in from reference TRBV5-4 and TRBJ2-5, reads ETGVTQSPTHLIKTRGQQVTLRCSSQSGHNTVSWYQQALGQGPQFIFQYYREEENGRGNFPPRFSGLQFPNYSSELNVNALELDDSALYLCASRGGVAETQYFGPGTRLLVL.

The V and J genes are TRBV4-1 and TRBJ2-1, with 7 bases matching TRBD1. Germline V gene data show CDR1 as MGHRA and CDR2 as YSYEKL. CDR3 size: 13 residues. V shed 4 bases and J 6 bases; nucleotides not matched to a gene: 3. DNA of the CDR3: TGCGCCAGCAGCCCAAGGACAGGCAATGAGCAGTTCTTC. Residues: CASSPRTGNEQFF.

The rearrangement uses TRBV19 and TRBJ1-2; 9 bases map to TRBD1. Germline CDR1 is LNHDA and CDR2 is SQIVND (reference sequence). Trimming cost V 0 bases and J 5 bases; bases outside gene matches: 4. The CDR3 totals 15 residues. The CDR3 loop reads CASSIDRTGEYGYTF. The CDR3 region has the DNA TGTGCCAGTAGTATAGATCGGACAGGGGAATATGGCTACACCTTC.

This chain uses TRBV7-9 with TRBJ2-3; 9 bases align to TRBD1. The CDR3 is 15 amino acids. Trimming took 5 bases from V and 0 from J; bases not matched to a gene: 3. Looked up from germline, CDR1 is SEHNR and CDR2 is FQNEAQ (reference sequence). CDR3 loop: CASSLGTGSTDTQYF. For the CDR3, the DNA is TGTGCCAGCAGCCTAGGGACAGGGAGCACAGATACGCAGTATTTT.

J is TRBJ2-1 and V is TRBV10-3; D is unclear. CDR1 and CDR2 from the germline V gene are ENHRY and SYGVKD. V lost 6 bases, J lost 0 bases, and 15 bases lay in between. The CDR3 consists of 16 residues. The CDR3 DNA reads TGTGCCATCAGGCGGTCCCCGTCCAGCTCCTACAATGAGCAGTTCTTC. It encodes CAIRRSPSSSYNEQFF.

The V gene is TRBV11-3, the J gene TRBJ2-1; 8 bases line up with TRBD2. V shed 5 bases and J 6 bases; nucleotides not matched to a gene: 12. CDR3 length equals 16 residues. The germline gives CDR1 SGHNT, CDR2 YENEEA. The CDR3 nucleotides are TGTGCCAGCAGCCGAGGGAGCGGGAGAGCGGGCAATGAGCAGTTCTTC. Protein product: CASSRGSGRAGNEQFF. The full variable domain, rest sourced from reference TRBV11-3 and TRBJ2-1, is EAGVVQSPRYKIIEKKQPVAFWCNPISGHNTLYWYLQNLGQGPELLIRYENEEAVDDSQLPKDRFSAERLKGVDSTLKIQPAELGDSAVYLCASSRGSGRAGNEQFFGPGTRLTVL.

The V gene is TRBV15, the J gene TRBJ2-7, with TRBD2 identical over 8 bases. The CDR3 has 18 residues. Germline CDR1 is LNHNV and CDR2 is YYDKDF (reference sequence). The ends lost 0 bases at V and 2 bases at J; junction bases unmatched: 12. CDR3 sequence reads: CATSRDSGLAGLTYEQYF. CDR3 nucleotide sequence: TGTGCCACCAGCAGAGATTCGGGGCTAGCGGGTTTAACCTACGAGCAGTACTTC.

The CDR3 coding sequence is TGTGCCAGCAGCATCGACAGGGTTAGCGATGAGCAGTTCTTC. It codes for CASSIDRVSDEQFF. The V gene is TRBV7-7, the J gene TRBJ2-1, with 7 bases aligning to TRBD1. The CDR3 length is 14 residues. Germline V gene data show CDR1 as SSHAT and CDR2 as FNYEAQ (reference sequence). V trimming: 5 bases; J trimming: 8 bases; junction bases outside the gene matches: 9.

The CDR3 nucleotides read TGTGCCAGCAGCCCCGGGGGAGGGGGGACCGGGGAGCTGTTTTTT. Protein sequence: CASSPGGGGTGELFF. The chain is built from TRBV11-3 and TRBJ2-2; maybe TRBD2 (7 bases). The CDR3 runs 15 residues. V was cut by 5 bases and J by 5 bases, with 15 bases left in between. Germline values: CDR1 SGHNT, CDR2 YENEEA.

The rearrangement joins TRBV19 to TRBJ1-5; D may be TRBD1 (5 bases). V lost 6 bases and J 0 bases, leaving 9 bases between the germline ends. The CDR3 loop spans 14 amino acids. Germline-derived CDR1 and CDR2 are LNHDA and SQIVND (reference sequence). This chain's CDR3 is CASSRQISNQPQHF. The CDR3 bases are TGTGCCAGTAGCCGACAGATTAGCAATCAGCCCCAGCATTTT.

V gene TRBV5-1 combines with J gene TRBJ2-1, with 7 bases lining up with TRBD1. Germline trimming cut 4 bases from V and 0 bases from J; bases unmatched to any gene: 7. Germline loops: CDR1 SGHRS, CDR2 YFSETQ. The CDR3 sequence is 16 residues long. The CDR3 is CASSKDRPSSYNEQFF. CDR3 DNA sequence: TGCGCCAGCAGCAAGGACAGGCCGAGCTCCTACAATGAGCAGTTCTTC.

The CDR3 here is CASSFVWGGQPYEQYF. For the CDR3, the DNA is TGTGCCAGCAGTTTTGTTTGGGGGGGACAACCCTACGAGCAGTACTTC. The V call is TRBV28, the J call TRBJ2-7; D is possibly TRBD2 (7 bases). The V and J ends lost 3 bases and 2 bases respectively, with 17 bases between them. The germline V gene has CDR1 MDHEN and CDR2 SYDVKM. This CDR3 is built from 16 residues. Complete variable domain (other parts from reference TRBV28 and TRBJ2-7): DVKVTQSSRYLVKRTGEKVFLECVQDMDHENMFWYRQDPGLGLRLIYFSYDVKMKEKGDIPEGYSVSREKKERFSLILESASTNQTSMYLCASSFVWGGQPYEQYFGPGTRLTVT.

This clone was recorded only once. The chain carries TRBV4-1 and TRBJ2-3, with D unresolved. This CDR3 has 14 amino acids. Trimming stripped 3 bases from V and 4 bases from J, with 11 bases between. Germline assignment: CDR1 MGHRA and CDR2 YSYEKL. The CDR3 DNA is TGCGCCAGCAGCCACCCAGTCACCGCAGATACGCAGTATTTT. Translating gives CASSHPVTADTQYF.